The clone carrying this T cell receptor (beta chain) was seen more than once but under ten times. Its antigen is not identified. This sample is part of a study of chemoradiotherapy in HPV16-positive cancers. Study summary: Candidate HPV-specific clones and shared TCR motifs came from two HPV16-positive patients.

Regarding the study as a whole: The functional HPV-specific definition rests on just two HPV16-positive patients.

Using immunoSEQ multiplex PCR, the repertoire was profiled, and TCRdb retains in-frame clones only, with some absent. This sample yields nearly 7,500 clones, of which 74% are seen a single time; under 20% belongs to the top ten. Repeated repertoire sampling spanned the course of chemoradiotherapy. The sequence was obtained from a human donor with HPV-associated anogenital cancer. The sequencing here drew on tumor tissue, taken from a patient who underwent chemoradiotherapy.

Here the CDR3 reads CASSGERGQPQHF. CDR3 nucleotide sequence: TGTGCCAGTTCAGGGGAGAGGGGTCAGCCCCAGCATTTT. The gene calls are TRBV6-1 and TRBJ1-5; D might be TRBD1 (6 bases). V lost 9 bases and J lost 6, with 15 bases in between. The V gene's germline CDR1 is MNHNS and CDR2 SASEGT. There are 13 residues in the CDR3.